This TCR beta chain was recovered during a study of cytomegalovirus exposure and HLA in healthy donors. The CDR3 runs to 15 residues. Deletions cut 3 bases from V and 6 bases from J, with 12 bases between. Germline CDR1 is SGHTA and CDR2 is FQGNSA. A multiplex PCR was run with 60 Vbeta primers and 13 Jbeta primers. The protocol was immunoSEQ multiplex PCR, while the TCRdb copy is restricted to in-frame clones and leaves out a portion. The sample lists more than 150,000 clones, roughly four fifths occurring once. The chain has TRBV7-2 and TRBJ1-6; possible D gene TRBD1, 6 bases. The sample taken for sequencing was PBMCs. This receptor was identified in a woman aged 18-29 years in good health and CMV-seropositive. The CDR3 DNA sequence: TGTGCCAGCAGCTTGGACTCAGGGGTTAATTCACCCCTCCACTTT. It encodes CASSLDSGVNSPLHF.